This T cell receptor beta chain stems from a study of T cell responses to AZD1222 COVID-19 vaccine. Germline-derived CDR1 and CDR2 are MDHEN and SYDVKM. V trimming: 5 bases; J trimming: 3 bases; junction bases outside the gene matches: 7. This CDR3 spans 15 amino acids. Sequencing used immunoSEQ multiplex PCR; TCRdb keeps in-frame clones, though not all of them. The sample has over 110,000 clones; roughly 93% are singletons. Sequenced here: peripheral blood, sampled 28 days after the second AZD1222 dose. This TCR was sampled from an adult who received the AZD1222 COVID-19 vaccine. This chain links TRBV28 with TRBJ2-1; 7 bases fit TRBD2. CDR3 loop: CASSTSGEVYNEQFF. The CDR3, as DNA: TGTGCCAGCAGTACCAGCGGGGAAGTCTACAATGAGCAGTTCTTC. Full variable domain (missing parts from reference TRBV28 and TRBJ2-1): DVKVTQSSRYLVKRTGEKVFLECVQDMDHENMFWYRQDPGLGLRLIYFSYDVKMKEKGDIPEGYSVSREKKERFSLILESASTNQTSMYLCASSTSGEVYNEQFFGPGTRLTVL.